This TCR beta chain came from a study of identical twins. Findings of the study overall: Monozygotic twins shared more out-of-frame TCR alpha than recombination models predicted. While abundant cord blood beta clonotypes carried fewer insertions, memory repertoires showed no such pattern.

With no exceptions, donors were healthy Caucasians. MiXCR, run by TCRdb on the 5' RACE reads, gives a single entry per CDR3 protein. Among about 890,000 distinct CDR3 sequences listed, 12% were seen once. The CDR3 contains 14 residues. Per the germline V gene, CDR1 is SGDLS and CDR2 is YYNGEE. The V gene lost 2 bases and the J gene lost 1 base, with 8 bases spanning the gap. Of note for this clonotype: Its antigen remains unidentified.

The data were also submitted as part of a second study, on yellow fever vaccine responses in identical twins. Per that paper: Twins reportedly appeared to share part of their vaccine T cell response while keeping part individual.

The clonotype was recovered from a young woman in good health. The chain uses TRBV9 and TRBJ2-3; possibly TRBD1 or TRBD2 for D (5 bases each). Sequencing was performed on PBMCs. The CDR3 here is CASSVGDGTDTQYF. The DNA of the CDR3 is TGTGCCAGCAGCGTTGGGGACGGCACAGATACGCAGTATTTT. The whole variable domain, filled in from reference TRBV9 and TRBJ2-3, reads DSGVTQTPKHLITATGQRVTLRCSPRSGDLSVYWYQQSLDQGLQFLIQYYNGEERAKGNILERFSAQQFPDLHSELNLSSLELGDSALYFCASSVGDGTDTQYFGPGTRLTVL.